What follows is one TCR beta chain and its context. Its antigen is undetermined. TCRdb processed the RT-PCR reads anew with MiXCR; each CDR3 protein has one entry. Here the sample spans roughly 700,000 distinct CDR3 sequences, roughly 14% being singletons. The data originate from a study of response to subunit inactivated influenza vaccine. Germline CDR1 SEHNR, CDR2 FQNEAQ (reference sequence). CDR3 size: 16 residues. V shed 0 bases and J shed 2 bases, with 13 bases lying between them. Study-wide points: Seasonal influenza vaccination, on each occasion, was suggested by the authors to recruit few new T cells.

The sequence was obtained from a man aged 50-60 years who received an inactivated influenza vaccine. The chain couples TRBV7-9 to TRBJ2-5; D is possibly TRBD1 (5 bases). The starting material was PBMCs from blood, obtained approximately 15 days before vaccination. CDR3 region: CASSLALLGAQETQYF. DNA of the CDR3: TGTGCCAGCAGCTTAGCCCTTCTAGGGGCACAAGAGACCCAGTACTTC.